This T cell receptor (beta chain) was sequenced for a study of CXCR3-negative and CXCR3-positive naive CD8 T cells. Study in general: The libraries yielded about 135 million TRB reads, about 1.5 +/- 0.3 million each.

CDR1 is MDHEN, CDR2 SYDVKM, per germline. The CDR3 runs to 18 residues. Through 5' RACE with UMI labels, the TRB cDNA libraries were prepared. Each CDR3 protein gets one entry in TCRdb, which reprocessed the 5' RACE reads and gives no DNA. The listing contains around 81,000 distinct CDR3 sequences. Sequencing was performed on naive CXCR3- CD8+ T cells from blood. Subset specified: CD45RO-CCR7+CD27+CD95- naive CD8+ T cells lacking CXCR3 (TNR3-). This sequence joins TRBV28 and TRBJ2-2; the TCRdb call, TRBD1, lacks DNA for checking. The TCR originated in a human donor in good health. Some clones in this sample may be carry-over from other donors' samples. This chain's CDR3 is CASSTGTGGRHDTGELFF.